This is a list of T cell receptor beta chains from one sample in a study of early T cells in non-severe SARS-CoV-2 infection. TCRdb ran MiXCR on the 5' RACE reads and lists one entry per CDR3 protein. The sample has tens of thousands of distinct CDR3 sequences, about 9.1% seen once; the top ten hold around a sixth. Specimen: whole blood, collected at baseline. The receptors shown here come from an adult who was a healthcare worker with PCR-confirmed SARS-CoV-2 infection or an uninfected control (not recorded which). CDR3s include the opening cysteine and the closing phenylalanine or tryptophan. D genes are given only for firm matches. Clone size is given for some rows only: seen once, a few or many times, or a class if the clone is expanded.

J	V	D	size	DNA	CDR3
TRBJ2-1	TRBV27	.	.	TGTGCCAGCAGTTTAAGGGGTCTGGATGAGCAGTTCTTC	CASSLRGLDEQFF
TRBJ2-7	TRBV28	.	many	TGTGCCAGCAGCCACCCAGTAGATCGGTCCTACGAGCAGTACTTC	CASSHPVDRSYEQYF
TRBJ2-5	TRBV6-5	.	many	TGTGCCAGCAGTTCCCCGCCAGGGAGTGGCGAGACCCAGTACTTC	CASSSPPGSGETQYF
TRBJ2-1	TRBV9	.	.	TGTGCCAGCAGCGTAGGGAGAGCGGAGCAGTTCTTC	CASSVGRAEQFF
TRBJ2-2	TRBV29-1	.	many	TGCAGCGTTGACCGGCAGAACACCGGGGAGCTGTTTTTT	CSVDRQNTGELFF
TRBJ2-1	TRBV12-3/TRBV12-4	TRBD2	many	TGTGCCAGCAGTTTAATGGCGGGAGGGCGTGGCAATGAGCAGTTCTTC	CASSLMAGGRGNEQFF
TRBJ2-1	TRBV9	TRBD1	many	TGTGCCAGCAGCGCGACAGGGACCTTTGAGCAGTTCTTC	CASSATGTFEQFF
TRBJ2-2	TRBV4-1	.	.	TGCGCCAGCAGCCAAGCCGGTCTGGGGGGCCACACCGGGGAGCTGTTTTTT	CASSQAGLGGHTGELFF
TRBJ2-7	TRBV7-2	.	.	TGTGCCAGCAGCCCAAGGACAGCCGCCCTAGTGCAGTACTTC	CASSPRTAALVQYF
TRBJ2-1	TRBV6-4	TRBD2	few	TGTGCCACCCTATTCCCTAGCGGGGATAACAATGAGCAGTTCTTC	CATLFPSGDNNEQFF
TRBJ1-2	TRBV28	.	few	TGTGCCCTCACAGATAACTATGGCTACACCTTC	CALTDNYGYTF
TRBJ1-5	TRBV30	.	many	TGTGCCTGGAGTCGTGGGGAGGATCAGCCCCAGCATTTT	CAWSRGEDQPQHF
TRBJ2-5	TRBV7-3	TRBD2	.	TGTGCCAGCAGCCCTTTGGGCGGGAGAGGAGAGACCCAGTACTTC	CASSPLGGRGETQYF
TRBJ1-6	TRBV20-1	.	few	TGCAGTGCTAGAGCCGGAGCCGGACGACGGGGTAATTCACCCCTCCACTTT	CSARAGAGRRGNSPLHF
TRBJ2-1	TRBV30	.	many	TGTGCCTGGAGGCGCTTAGCGCGCTACAATGAGCAGTTCTTC	CAWRRLARYNEQFF
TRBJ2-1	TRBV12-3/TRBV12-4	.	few	TGTGCCAGCGGTAGCGGAAGAACCTACAATGAGCAGTTCTTC	CASGSGRTYNEQFF
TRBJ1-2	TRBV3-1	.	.	TGTGCCAGCAGCCAAGGACCGACCTATGGCTACTCCTTC	CASSQGPTYGYSF
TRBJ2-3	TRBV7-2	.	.	TGTGCCAGCAGCTGGAATCGCCCAGATACGCAGTATTTT	CASSWNRPDTQYF
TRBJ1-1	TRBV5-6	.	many	TGTGCCAGCAGCTTGGCCCGACTGAACACTGAAGCTTTCTTT	CASSLARLNTEAFF
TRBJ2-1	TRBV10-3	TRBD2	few	TGTGCCATCACCGCACTAGCGGGATATGAGCAGTTCTTC	CAITALAGYEQFF
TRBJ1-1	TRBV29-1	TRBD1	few	TGCAGCGTTGAATTTAGGACAGGACCCATGAACACTGAAGCTTTCTTT	CSVEFRTGPMNTEAFF
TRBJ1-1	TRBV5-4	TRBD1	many	TGTGCCAGCAGCCCCATGGCCCAAGGACAGGGGAACACTGAAGCTTTCTTT	CASSPMAQGQGNTEAFF
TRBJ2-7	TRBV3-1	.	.	TGTGCCAGCAGCCAACCCCCCTACGAGCAGTACTTC	CASSQPPYEQYF
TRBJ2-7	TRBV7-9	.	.	TGTGCCAGCAGCTTAACCGGGACGGCAAAGGTAGGGGAGCAGTACTTC	CASSLTGTAKVGEQYF
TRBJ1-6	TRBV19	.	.	TGTGCCACCTCAATCGCGGACAGCCTTAATTCACCCCTCCACTTT	CATSIADSLNSPLHF
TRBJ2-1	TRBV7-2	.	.	TGTGCCAGCAGCTTAACGGGACCCCATATAGACAATGAGCAGTTCTTC	CASSLTGPHIDNEQFF
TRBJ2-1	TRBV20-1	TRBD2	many	TGCAGTGCCTCCCGTCGGGGACTACTAAGCTCCTACAATGAGCAGTTCTTC	CSASRRGLLSSYNEQFF
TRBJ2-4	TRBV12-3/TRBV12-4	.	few	TGTGCCAGCAGTCCCCCGGGAACGGGAAACATTCAGTACTTC	CASSPPGTGNIQYF
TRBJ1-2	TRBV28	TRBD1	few	TGTGCCAGCAGTCTCTGGACAGGGAGGGGCTATGGCTACACCTTC	CASSLWTGRGYGYTF
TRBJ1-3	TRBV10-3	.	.	TGTGCCGTCAGACAGGAGCTCTCTGGAAACACCATATATTTT	CAVRQELSGNTIYF
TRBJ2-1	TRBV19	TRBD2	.	TGTGCCAGTAGTATCTGGGGACTAGCGGGAGGTTCGGTCGTCCACAATGAGCAGTTCTTC	CASSIWGLAGGSVVHNEQFF
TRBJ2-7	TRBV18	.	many	TGTGCCAGCTCACCGGTCCCCCTTGGCCCCTACGAGCAGTACTTC	CASSPVPLGPYEQYF
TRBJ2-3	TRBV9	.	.	TGTGCCAGCAGCGTAGCGGGAGACACAGATACGCAGTATTTT	CASSVAGDTDTQYF
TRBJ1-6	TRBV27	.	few	TGTGCCAGCAGTTTAAAGGCAGCTATTTCACCCCTCCACTTT	CASSLKAAISPLHF
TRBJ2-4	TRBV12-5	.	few	TGTGCTAGTGGCATTAGTGGGAACATTCAGTACTTC	CASGISGNIQYF
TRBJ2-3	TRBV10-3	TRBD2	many	TGTGCCATAGAGCGGGAGGGCACAGATACGCAGTATTTT	CAIEREGTDTQYF
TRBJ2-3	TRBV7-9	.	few	TGTGCCAGCAGCTTATCGATGTTAGATACGCAGTATTTT	CASSLSMLDTQYF
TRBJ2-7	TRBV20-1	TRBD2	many	TGCAGTGCCTATACTAGCGGGAATTACGAGCAGTACTTC	CSAYTSGNYEQYF
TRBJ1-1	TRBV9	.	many	TGTGCCAGCAGCGTAGCAGGGGACACTGAAGCTTTCTTT	CASSVAGDTEAFF
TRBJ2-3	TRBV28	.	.	TGTGCCAGTTCTGTGGGAGATACGCAGTATTTT	CASSVGDTQYF
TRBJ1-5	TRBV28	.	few	TGTGCCAGCAGTTTCTTCTCTCGTCAGCCCCAGCATTTT	CASSFFSRQPQHF
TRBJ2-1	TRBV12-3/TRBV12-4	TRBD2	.	TGTGCCAGCAAAGCGGGAGATCTCTACAATGAGCAGTTCTTC	CASKAGDLYNEQFF
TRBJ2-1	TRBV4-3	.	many	TGCGCCAGCAGCCAAGATGGGGGCTGGGATGAGCAGTTCTTC	CASSQDGGWDEQFF
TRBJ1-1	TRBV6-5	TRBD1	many	TGTGCCACCGTAAGGTTTCGGACAGGGGGCGGCATGAACACTGAAGCTTTCTTT	CATVRFRTGGGMNTEAFF
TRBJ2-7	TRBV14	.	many	TGTGCCAGCAGCCAAGATATTGTCTACGAGCAGTACTTC	CASSQDIVYEQYF
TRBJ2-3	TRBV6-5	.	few	TGTGCCAGCAGGGCCGGGACCAATACGCAGTATTTT	CASRAGTNTQYF
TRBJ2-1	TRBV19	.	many	TGTGCCAGTAGTATCAGGGCCTCCTACAATGAGCAGTTCTTC	CASSIRASYNEQFF
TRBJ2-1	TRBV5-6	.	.	TGTGCCAGCAGCTTGATCGCTCAGGACAATGAGCAGTTCTTC	CASSLIAQDNEQFF
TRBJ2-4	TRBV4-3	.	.	TGCGCCAGCAGCCAAGAGCTCTGGGGGTTAGCCAAAAACATTCAGTACTTC	CASSQELWGLAKNIQYF
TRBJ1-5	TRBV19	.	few	TGTGCCAGTAGTATTCTTAGAAAGCCCCAGCATTTT	CASSILRKPQHF
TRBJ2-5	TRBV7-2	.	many	TGTGCCAGCACCGGGGAGTACCAAGAGACCCAGTACTTC	CASTGEYQETQYF
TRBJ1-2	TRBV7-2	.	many	TGTGCCAGCAGCTTAGGGATCGGGACGCGGTACACCTTC	CASSLGIGTRYTF
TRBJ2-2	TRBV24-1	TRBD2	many	TGTGCCACCAGTACCAAACAGTCCGGGACTAGCGGGAGATGGTACACCGGGGAGCTGTTTTTT	CATSTKQSGTSGRWYTGELFF
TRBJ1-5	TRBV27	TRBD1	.	TGTGCCAGCAGTTTAGGACAGGGGGGCAATCAGCCCCAGCATTTT	CASSLGQGGNQPQHF
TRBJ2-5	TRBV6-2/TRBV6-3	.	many	TGTGCCAGCAGTTACTTGTACAGCGAAACGGAAGAGACCCAGTACTTC	CASSYLYSETEETQYF